This TCR beta chain was identified during a study of T cell repertoires in cytomegalovirus infection. Background on the study: Indications of both CMV infection and matching HLA type were provided by public TCR beta signatures. The study, taken as a whole, reports: Within the response measured ex vivo, HLA-C-restricted CMV-specific TCR beta clonotypes were dominant.

This clonotype has only a few counts. What it binds is not known. TCRdb re-called the reads with MiXCR, one entry per CDR3 protein. The sample holds under 150,000 distinct CDR3 sequences, 20% to 30% seen once. Trimming took 4 bases from V and 5 from J, leaving 9 bases between them. Germline-derived CDR1 and CDR2 are SGHTA and FQGNSA. The CDR3 runs to 13 residues. The chain is built from TRBV7-2 and TRBJ2-1; D may be TRBD2 (5 bases). The sequence came from a human donor in good health (CMV status not recorded). Some clones in this sample may be carry-over from other donors' samples. The sequenced material came from PBMCs, sequenced either directly or after in vitro stimulation (not recorded which). The CDR3 loop is CASSSGMNNEQFF. Here the CDR3 DNA reads TGTGCCAGCAGCTCCGGGATGAACAATGAGCAGTTCTTC.